This TCR beta chain was identified during a study of blood T cell repertoires in COVID-19. V lost 4 bases to trimming and J lost 2 bases, with 14 bases between them. Germline-derived CDR1 and CDR2 are SEHNR and FQNEAQ (reference sequence). The CDR3 is 16 amino acids. Clones were sequenced by immunoSEQ multiplex PCR, and TCRdb holds only the in-frame ones, with some missing. The data show about 180,000 clones, with roughly 81% seen just once and 12% held by the top ten. This clone has just a few counts. Sample: peripheral blood. The chain combines TRBV7-9 with TRBJ2-2; D gene uncertain. The sequence was obtained from a woman older than 75 with COVID-19, enrolled during active disease. CDR3: CASSSTELPNTGELFF. DNA of the CDR3: TGTGCCAGCAGCTCCACAGAGCTTCCTAACACCGGGGAGCTGTTTTTT.